The 28 T cell receptor beta chains reported below all come from one sample, sequenced in a study of cytomegalovirus exposure and HLA in healthy donors. The repertoire was sequenced with immunoSEQ multiplex PCR; TCRdb's copy has only in-frame clones and lacks some. Of around 190,000 clones in the sample, roughly 81% were seen once. The sequenced sample consisted of PBMCs. These receptors all come from a woman between 25 and 40 years old in good health and CMV-seronegative.

This clone was counted between two and nine times. The chain recombines TRBV10-2 with TRBJ2-2; 11 nucleotides align to TRBD2. CDR3 length equals 17 residues. In germline, CDR1 is WSHSY, CDR2 SAAADI. V gave up 2 bases and J gave up 1 base; unmatched junction bases: 3. CDR3 sequence: CASSERLAGKNTGELFF. CDR3 nucleotide sequence: TGCGCCAGCAGTGAGAGACTAGCGGGGAAGAACACCGGGGAGCTGTTTTTT.

This chain links TRBV5-1 with TRBJ1-1; 9 bases agree with TRBD1. The CDR3 is 15 amino acids. Trimming at V came to 3 bases and at J to 8 bases, leaving 11 bases not matched to a gene. The germline CDR1 and CDR2 sequences are SGHRS and YFSETQ. The CDR3 DNA reads TGCGCCAGCAGCTGGGGACAGGGCACCGGTACGGAAGCTTTCTTT. Amino acids: CASSWGQGTGTEAFF.

CDR3 bases: TGTGCCAGCAGCGTGGGTAGCTCTGGAGATACGCAGTATTTT. Its protein product is CASSVGSSGDTQYF. The gene calls are TRBV5-4 and TRBJ2-3; D is unclear. The CDR3 consists of 14 residues. Trimming pared 4 bases from V and 5 bases from J, leaving 14 bases between. Germline CDR1 SGHNT, CDR2 YYREEE (reference sequence).

This sequence joins TRBV5-1 and TRBJ1-1; the D gene is possibly TRBD1 (6 bases). CDR1 SGHRS and CDR2 YFSETQ come from the germline V gene. The CDR3 runs 15 residues. V lost 4 bases and J 0 bases, leaving 13 bases between the germline ends. In DNA form, the CDR3 reads TGCGCCAGCAGCGCCTGGACAGCCATGAACACTGAAGCTTTCTTT. Encoded protein: CASSAWTAMNTEAFF.

The CDR3 spells CASSVIGTGPTYNEQFF. The CDR3 DNA reads as TGTGCCAGCAGCGTAATTGGAACAGGGCCAACCTACAATGAGCAGTTCTTC. V and J are TRBV9 and TRBJ2-1; D might be TRBD1 (6 bases). The CDR3 loop spans 17 amino acids. The V end lost 1 base, the J end lost 2 bases, and 16 bases lay between the germline ends. Per germline, CDR1 SGDLS and CDR2 YYNGEE.

The chain joins TRBV9 to TRBJ2-2; 8 nucleotides line up with TRBD1. CDR3 length equals 16 residues. Germline V gives CDR1 SGDLS, CDR2 YYNGEE. The V gene end was trimmed by 0 bases and the J gene end by 6 bases; junction bases not matched to a gene: 7. This chain's CDR3 is CASSVAGGHVPGELFF. The CDR3 bases are TGTGCCAGCAGCGTAGCAGGGGGCCACGTCCCCGGGGAGCTGTTTTTT. Full variable domain (remainder filled in from reference TRBV9 and TRBJ2-2): DSGVTQTPKHLITATGQRVTLRCSPRSGDLSVYWYQQSLDQGLQFLIQYYNGEERAKGNILERFSAQQFPDLHSELNLSSLELGDSALYFCASSVAGGHVPGELFFGEGSRLTVL.

V is TRBV19 and J is TRBJ2-5; the match to TRBD2 covers 14 bases. V shed 4 bases and J 5 bases; nucleotides not matched to a gene: 9. The CDR3 loop spans 17 amino acids. CDR1 is LNHDA and CDR2 is SQIVND in the germline V gene (reference sequence). DNA for the CDR3: TGTGCCAGTAGTAAACCGGGACTAGCGGGAGAACGGGAGACCCAGTACTTC. It encodes CASSKPGLAGERETQYF.

In its sample, this clone was seen a few times. The chain joins TRBV10-1 to TRBJ1-1; D call uncertain. Germline CDR1 and CDR2: WNHNN and SYGVQD (reference sequence). Trimming shortened V by 9 bases and J by 0 bases, and 17 bases separated the two germline ends. CDR3 size: 15 residues. CDR3 sequence reads: CASKLVQPMNTEAFF. CDR3 DNA sequence: TGCGCCAGTAAGTTAGTACAGCCCATGAACACTGAAGCTTTCTTT.

The genes are TRBV6-5 and TRBJ1-2; TRBD1 agrees at 9 bases. Germline values: CDR1 MNHEY, CDR2 SVGAGI. This CDR3 comprises 15 residues. Germline trimming cut 5 bases from V and 5 bases from J; bases unmatched to any gene: 9. DNA for the CDR3: TGTGCCAGCAGTGGGGTGGCAGGACAGGGGTATGGCTACACCTTC. Amino acids: CASSGVAGQGYGYTF.

The rearrangement joins TRBV15 to TRBJ2-1, with 9 bases identical to TRBD2. The CDR3 extends over 15 amino acids. CDR1 LNHNV and CDR2 YYDKDF come from the germline V gene (reference sequence). J lost 6 bases, V lost 1 base, and 4 bases had no gene match. The CDR3 sequence: CATSRVAGGSNEQFF. CDR3 nucleotides: TGTGCCACCAGCAGAGTTGCGGGAGGGTCCAATGAGCAGTTCTTC.

This clone was detected only once. This chain uses TRBV13 with TRBJ2-7; 9 positions match TRBD1. Germline V gene lookup returns CDR1 PRHDT and CDR2 FYEKMQ (reference sequence). V lost 1 base, J lost 4 bases, and 5 bases stayed unmatched. The CDR3 is 15 amino acids. The CDR3 coding sequence is TGTGCCAGCAGCTTAGAGGGGGGACAGGGTTACGAGCAGTACTTC. Translating it yields CASSLEGGQGYEQYF.

V is TRBV9 and J is TRBJ2-1, with 7 bases matching TRBD2. This CDR3 spans 17 amino acids. CDR1 and CDR2 (germline): SGDLS, YYNGEE. V trimming: 4 bases; J trimming: 0 bases; junction bases outside the gene matches: 10. The CDR3 sequence is CASSTAAGTNSYNEQFF. In DNA, the CDR3 is TGTGCCAGCAGCACGGCCGCCGGGACTAACTCCTACAATGAGCAGTTCTTC. The whole variable domain, remainder taken from reference TRBV9 and TRBJ2-1, is DSGVTQTPKHLITATGQRVTLRCSPRSGDLSVYWYQQSLDQGLQFLIQYYNGEERAKGNILERFSAQQFPDLHSELNLSSLELGDSALYFCASSTAAGTNSYNEQFFGPGTRLTVL.

This clone was observed a few times. The V call is TRBV19, the J call TRBJ1-1; no clear D gene. Trimming took off 6 bases at V and 3 bases at J, with 5 bases between the two ends. Germline V gene lookup returns CDR1 LNHDA and CDR2 SQIVND (reference sequence). The CDR3 runs to 11 residues. The CDR3 loop is CASRRDTEAFF. The CDR3 bases are TGTGCCAGTAGACGAGACACTGAAGCTTTCTTT.

The genes are TRBV19 and TRBJ2-3, with 9 bases identical to TRBD1. The J segment lost 0 bases and the V segment lost 6 bases, leaving 7 bases of the junction unmatched. Germline V gene sequence: CDR1 LNHDA, CDR2 SQIVND (reference sequence). The CDR3 has 16 amino acids. CDR3 sequence reads: CASRRQGDTSTDTQYF. The CDR3 bases are TGTGCCAGTAGGAGACAGGGGGATACTAGCACAGATACGCAGTATTTT. Looking up the rest from reference TRBV19 and TRBJ2-3 gives the full variable domain: DGGITQSPKYLFRKEGQNVTLSCEQNLNHDAMYWYRQDPGQGLRLIYYSQIVNDFQKGDIAEGYSVSREKKESFPLTVTSAQKNPTAFYLCASRRQGDTSTDTQYFGPGTRLTVL.

The rearrangement joins TRBV6-5 to TRBJ2-5, with D maybe TRBD1 (6 bases). Between the trimmed V and J ends, which lost 2 bases and 0 bases, there was a span of 10 bases. The CDR3 is made up of 15 amino acids. Germline V gene data show CDR1 as MNHEY and CDR2 as SVGAGI. The DNA for the CDR3 is TGTGCCAGCAGTTACCAAAACAGGGACCAAGAGACCCAGTACTTC. It codes for CASSYQNRDQETQYF.

This clone was recorded only once. This chain uses TRBV29-1 with TRBJ1-1, with TRBD1 as a possible D gene (6 bases). The CDR3 consists of 12 residues. Germline assignment: CDR1 SQVTM and CDR2 ANQGSEA. Trimming pared 4 bases from V and 5 bases from J, leaving 11 bases between. The CDR3 protein is CSVARGATEAFF. As DNA, the CDR3 is TGCAGCGTTGCTCGGGGGGCGACTGAAGCTTTCTTT.

The chain carries TRBV30 and TRBJ2-1; 7 bases are shared with TRBD1. The CDR3 totals 14 residues. J was trimmed by 0 bases and V by 7 bases; bases with no gene match: 6. CDR1 GTSNPN and CDR2 SVGIG come from the germline V gene (reference sequence). CDR3 in amino acids: CASGTARSYNEQFF. The CDR3 nucleotides are TGTGCCTCAGGGACAGCTCGCTCCTACAATGAGCAGTTCTTC.

The chain links TRBV5-6 to TRBJ2-3; 7 nucleotides align to TRBD1. The CDR3 loop spans 15 amino acids. The germline V gene has CDR1 SGHDT and CDR2 YYEEEE. Losses at the gene ends were 0 bases for V and 2 bases for J; bases not matched to a gene: 3. CDR3 sequence reads: CASSLGQGYTDTQYF. CDR3 in DNA: TGTGCCAGCAGCTTGGGACAGGGCTACACAGATACGCAGTATTTT.

V gene TRBV30 combines with J gene TRBJ1-1; 7 bases fit TRBD1. In germline, CDR1 is GTSNPN, CDR2 SVGIG (reference sequence). The CDR3 sequence is 13 residues long. The V and J ends lost 2 bases and 4 bases, in that order; junction bases with no gene match: 4. CDR3 bases: TGTGCCTGGAGTTCGACAGGGACCACTGAAGCTTTCTTT. This translates into CAWSSTGTTEAFF.

This clone was seen at least ten times. The chain uses TRBV4-1 and TRBJ2-1; 13 nucleotides agree with TRBD2. J gave up 11 bases and V 1 base, and 8 bases lay outside the gene matches. Germline values: CDR1 MGHRA, CDR2 YSYEKL. The CDR3 length is 16 residues. CDR3 residues: CASSQALGLAGYKQFF. CDR3 coding DNA: TGCGCCAGCAGCCAAGCTCTGGGACTAGCGGGGTACAAGCAGTTCTTC.

Note on this clone: The junction does not match germline at one end; this may be a read error. This chain joins TRBV18 and TRBJ2-1; weak D call: TRBD1 (6 bases). The CDR3 totals 16 residues. Germline lookup yields CDR1 KGHSH and CDR2 LQKENI. CDR3 amino acids: CASSPQGTGFVYEQFF. The CDR3 DNA reads TGTGCCAGCTCCCCACAGGGAACAGGGTTTGTGTATGAGCAGTTCTTC.

CDR3 sequence: CASSLFLVGQDGGLFF. In DNA, the CDR3 is TGTGCCAGCAGTTTATTTTTGGTTGGACAGGATGGGGGACTGTTTTTT. V is TRBV28 and J is TRBJ1-4; 7 bases align to TRBD1. Germline V gene data show CDR1 as MDHEN and CDR2 as SYDVKM. With V trimmed by 1 base and J by 13 bases, 15 bases remained unmatched. The CDR3 sequence is 16 residues long.

The count of this clone is one. V usage is TRBV18 and J usage is TRBJ2-1; a weak D match, TRBD2 (5 bases). The V end was cut by 1 base, the J end by 12 bases, with 10 bases between. The CDR3 contains 12 residues. Germline loops: CDR1 KGHSH, CDR2 LQKENI. The CDR3 loop is CASSPRGDGQFF. As DNA, the CDR3 is TGTGCCAGCTCACCACGGGGAGATGGGCAGTTCTTC. Drawing the rest from reference TRBV18 and TRBJ2-1, the complete variable domain is NAGVMQNPRHLVRRRGQEARLRCSPMKGHSHVYWYRQLPEEGLKFMVYLQKENIIDESGMPKERFSAEFPKEGPSILRIQQVVRGDSAAYFCASSPRGDGQFFGPGTRLTVL.

This clone was recorded a few times. The chain has TRBV5-1 and TRBJ2-7; tentatively, D is TRBD2 (5 bases). The CDR3 extends over 14 amino acids. In germline, CDR1 is SGHRS, CDR2 YFSETQ. Trimming took off 3 bases at V and 3 bases at J, with 13 bases between the two ends. The CDR3 DNA reads TGCGCCAGCAGCTCGGCTCTGGGGAGCTACGAGCAGTACTTC. Translation: CASSSALGSYEQYF.

The CDR3 DNA reads TGTGCCAGCAGCGTTCGAACAGGGAAGGAAGCTGGAAACACCATATATTTT. It yields the protein CASSVRTGKEAGNTIYF. The chain uses TRBV9 and TRBJ1-3; possibly TRBD1 for D (6 bases). The germline V and J ends were trimmed by 2 bases and 2 bases, with 17 bases remaining between them. Germline assignment: CDR1 SGDLS and CDR2 YYNGEE. The CDR3 loop spans 17 amino acids.

The V and J genes are TRBV7-9 and TRBJ1-6; unclear D gene. The V end was cut by 1 base, the J end by 4 bases, with 14 bases between. CDR3 size: 17 residues. Germline CDR1 and CDR2: SEHNR and FQNEAQ (reference sequence). Here the CDR3 DNA reads TGTGCCAGCAGCTTAGTTCAGGCCGGCGAATATAATTCACCCCTCCACTTT. It translates to CASSLVQAGEYNSPLHF.

This clone was observed a handful of times. V and J are TRBV15 and TRBJ2-1, with 8 nucleotides matching TRBD1. CDR1 LNHNV and CDR2 YYDKDF come from the germline V gene (reference sequence). With 5 bases clipped from V and 6 bases from J, the junction kept 9 bases outside the gene matches. This CDR3 is built from 15 residues. The CDR3, as DNA: TGTGCCACCAGCGGACGTGACAGGGGCCCCAATGAGCAGTTCTTC. Translation: CATSGRDRGPNEQFF. Complete variable domain (other parts from reference TRBV15 and TRBJ2-1): DAMVIQNPRYQVTQFGKPVTLSCSQTLNHNVMYWYQQKSSQAPKLLFHYYDKDFNNEADTPDNFQSRRPNTSFCFLDIRSPGLGDTAMYLCATSGRDRGPNEQFFGPGTRLTVL.

CDR3 in DNA: TGTGCCAGCAGGGTAGACAGGTTTGGCTACACCTTC. Protein sequence: CASRVDRFGYTF. The J gene is TRBJ1-2, the V gene TRBV2; D is perhaps TRBD1 (6 bases). The V gene's germline CDR1 is SNHLY and CDR2 FYNNEI. This CDR3 spans 12 amino acids. Deletions cut 6 bases from V and 7 bases from J, with 12 bases between.